The 2 T cell receptor beta chains below were found in one sample sequenced in a study of blood T cell repertoires in COVID-19. Assay: immunoSEQ multiplex PCR; the TCRdb copy retains only in-frame clones and omits some. The table records about 97,000 clones, about 84% of them present only once. The sequencing input was peripheral blood. The receptor set was obtained from a man aged 55 to 70 with acute or convalescent COVID-19.

This clone has just a few counts. V gene TRBV6-5 combines with J gene TRBJ2-7, with D perhaps TRBD2 (6 bases). The CDR3 is 14 residues long. Germline values: CDR1 MNHEY, CDR2 SVGAGI. V was pared by 6 bases and J by 5 bases, with 17 bases between. The CDR3 coding sequence is TGTGCCAGCAGGGAGGCGGGGCGGTCCCACGAGCAGTACTTC. This encodes CASREAGRSHEQYF.

The chain has TRBV4-1 and TRBJ1-5; 7 nucleotides match TRBD1. Trimming at V came to 0 bases and at J to 5 bases, leaving 7 bases not matched to a gene. Germline V CDR1 and CDR2: MGHRA, YSYEKL. The CDR3 extends over 16 amino acids. The CDR3 nucleotides are TGCGCCAGCAGCCAAGAAAGTTCACAGGGGTATCAGCCCCAGCATTTT. Translated, it gives CASSQESSQGYQPQHF.